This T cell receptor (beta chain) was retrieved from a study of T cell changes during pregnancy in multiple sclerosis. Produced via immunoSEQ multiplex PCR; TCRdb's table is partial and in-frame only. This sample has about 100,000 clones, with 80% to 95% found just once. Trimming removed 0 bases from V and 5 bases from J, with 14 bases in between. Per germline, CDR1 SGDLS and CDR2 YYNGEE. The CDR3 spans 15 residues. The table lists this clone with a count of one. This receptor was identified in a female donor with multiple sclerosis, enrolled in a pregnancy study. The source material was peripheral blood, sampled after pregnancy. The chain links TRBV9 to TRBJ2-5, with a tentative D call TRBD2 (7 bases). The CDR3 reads CASSVAKQGGETQYF. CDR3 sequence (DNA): TGTGCCAGCAGCGTAGCTAAACAGGGAGGGGAGACCCAGTACTTC.